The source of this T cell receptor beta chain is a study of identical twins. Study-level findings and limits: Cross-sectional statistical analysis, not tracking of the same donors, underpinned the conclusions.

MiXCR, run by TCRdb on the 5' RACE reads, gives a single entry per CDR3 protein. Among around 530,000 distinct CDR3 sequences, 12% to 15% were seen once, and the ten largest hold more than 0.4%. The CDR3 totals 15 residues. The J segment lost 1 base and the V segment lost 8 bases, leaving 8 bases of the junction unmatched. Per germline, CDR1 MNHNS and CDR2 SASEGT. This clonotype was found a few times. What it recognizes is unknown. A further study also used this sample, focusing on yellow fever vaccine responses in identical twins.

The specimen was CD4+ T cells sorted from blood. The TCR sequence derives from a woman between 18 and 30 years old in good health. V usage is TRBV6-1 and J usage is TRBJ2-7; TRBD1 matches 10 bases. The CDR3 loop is CASSGTGATSYEQYF. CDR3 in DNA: TGTGCCAGCTCTGGGACAGGGGCCACGTCCTACGAGCAGTACTTC.